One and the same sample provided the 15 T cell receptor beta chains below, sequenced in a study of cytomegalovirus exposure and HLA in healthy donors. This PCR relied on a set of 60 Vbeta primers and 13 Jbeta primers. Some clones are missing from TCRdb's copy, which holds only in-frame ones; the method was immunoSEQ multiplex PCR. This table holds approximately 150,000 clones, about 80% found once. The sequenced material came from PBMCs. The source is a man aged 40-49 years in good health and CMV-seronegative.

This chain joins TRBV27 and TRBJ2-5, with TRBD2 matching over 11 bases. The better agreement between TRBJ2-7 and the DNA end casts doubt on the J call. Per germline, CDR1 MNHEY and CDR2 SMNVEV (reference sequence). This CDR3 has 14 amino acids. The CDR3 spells CATAPTSGTYEQYF. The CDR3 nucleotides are TGTGCCACCGCTCCGACTAGCGGGACATACGAGCAGTACTTC.

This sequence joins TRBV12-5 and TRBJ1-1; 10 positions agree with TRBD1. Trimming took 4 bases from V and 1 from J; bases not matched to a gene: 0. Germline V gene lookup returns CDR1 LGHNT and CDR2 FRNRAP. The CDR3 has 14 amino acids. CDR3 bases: TGTGCTAGTGGTTGGGACAGGGGGAACACTGAAGCTTTCTTT. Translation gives CASGWDRGNTEAFF. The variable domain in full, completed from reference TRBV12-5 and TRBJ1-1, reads DARVTQTPRHKVTEMGQEVTMRCQPILGHNTVFWYRQTMMQGLELLAYFRNRAPLDDSGMPKDRFSAEMPDATLATLKIQPSEPRDSAVYFCASGWDRGNTEAFFGQGTRLTVV.

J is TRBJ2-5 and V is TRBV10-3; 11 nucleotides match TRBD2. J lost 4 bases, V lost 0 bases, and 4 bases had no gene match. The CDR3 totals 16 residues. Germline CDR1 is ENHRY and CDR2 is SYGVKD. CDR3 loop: CAISESTSGSVETQYF. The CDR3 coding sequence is TGTGCCATCAGTGAGTCCACTAGCGGGAGTGTAGAGACCCAGTACTTC.

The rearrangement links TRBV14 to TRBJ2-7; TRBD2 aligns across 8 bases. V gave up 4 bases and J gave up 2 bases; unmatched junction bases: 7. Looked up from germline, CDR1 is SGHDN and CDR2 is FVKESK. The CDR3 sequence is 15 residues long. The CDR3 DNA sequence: TGTGCCAGCAGCCCATTAGCGGGATATACCTACGAGCAGTACTTC. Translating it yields CASSPLAGYTYEQYF.

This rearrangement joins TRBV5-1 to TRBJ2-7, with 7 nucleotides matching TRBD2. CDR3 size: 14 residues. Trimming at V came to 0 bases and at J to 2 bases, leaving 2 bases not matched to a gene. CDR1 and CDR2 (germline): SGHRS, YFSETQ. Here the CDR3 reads CASSLVGGAYEQYF. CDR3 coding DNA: TGCGCCAGCAGCTTGGTGGGGGGGGCCTACGAGCAGTACTTC.

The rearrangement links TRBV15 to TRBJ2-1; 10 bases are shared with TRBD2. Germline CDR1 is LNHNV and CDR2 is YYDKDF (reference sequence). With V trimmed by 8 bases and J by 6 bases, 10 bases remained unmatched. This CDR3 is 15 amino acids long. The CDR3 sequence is CATWASGSLGNEQFF. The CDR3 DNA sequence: TGTGCCACCTGGGCTAGCGGGAGCTTGGGCAATGAGCAGTTCTTC.

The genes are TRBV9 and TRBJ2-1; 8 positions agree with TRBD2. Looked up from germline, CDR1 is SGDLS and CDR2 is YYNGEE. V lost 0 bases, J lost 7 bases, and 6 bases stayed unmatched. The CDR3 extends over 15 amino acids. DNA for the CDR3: TGTGCCAGCAGCGTAGCCGGGACTAGTCGAAATGAGCAGTTCTTC. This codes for CASSVAGTSRNEQFF.

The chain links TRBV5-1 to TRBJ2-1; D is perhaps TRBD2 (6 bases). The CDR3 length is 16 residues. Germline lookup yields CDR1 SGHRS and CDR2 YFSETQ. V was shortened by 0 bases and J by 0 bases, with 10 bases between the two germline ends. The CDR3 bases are TGCGCCAGCAGCTTGGTAAGGGGAGGCTCCTACAATGAGCAGTTCTTC. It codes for CASSLVRGGSYNEQFF.

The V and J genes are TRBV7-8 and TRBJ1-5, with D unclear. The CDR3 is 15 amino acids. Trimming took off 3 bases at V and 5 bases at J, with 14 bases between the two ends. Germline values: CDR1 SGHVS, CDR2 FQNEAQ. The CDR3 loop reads CASSLKGLGDQPQHF. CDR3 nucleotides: TGTGCCAGCAGCTTGAAAGGACTGGGTGATCAGCCCCAGCATTTT.

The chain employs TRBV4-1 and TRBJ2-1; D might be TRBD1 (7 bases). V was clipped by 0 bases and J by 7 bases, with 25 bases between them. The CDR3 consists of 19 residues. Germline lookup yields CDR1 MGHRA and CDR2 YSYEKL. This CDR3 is CASSQDLLGGGGLKNEQFF. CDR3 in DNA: TGCGCCAGCAGCCAAGATTTGTTAGGGGGCGGCGGACTAAAGAATGAGCAGTTCTTC.

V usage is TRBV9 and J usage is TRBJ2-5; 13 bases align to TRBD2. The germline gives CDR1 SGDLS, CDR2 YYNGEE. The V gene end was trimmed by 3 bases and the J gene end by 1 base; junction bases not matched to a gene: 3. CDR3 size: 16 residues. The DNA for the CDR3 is TGTGCCAGCAGCGACAGACTAGCGGGGGGCCAAGAGACCCAGTACTTC. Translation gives CASSDRLAGGQETQYF.

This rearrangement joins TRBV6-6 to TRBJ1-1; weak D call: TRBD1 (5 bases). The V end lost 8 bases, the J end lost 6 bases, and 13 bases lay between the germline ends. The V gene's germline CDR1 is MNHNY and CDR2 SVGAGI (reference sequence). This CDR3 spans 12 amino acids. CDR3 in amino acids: CASLGGGSEAFF. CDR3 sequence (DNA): TGTGCCAGCTTGGGGGGAGGGTCTGAAGCTTTCTTT.

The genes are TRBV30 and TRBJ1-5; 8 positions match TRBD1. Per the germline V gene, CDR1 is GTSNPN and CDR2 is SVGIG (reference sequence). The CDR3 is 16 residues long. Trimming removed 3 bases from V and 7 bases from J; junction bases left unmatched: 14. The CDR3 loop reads CAWSRGSDRGDQPQHF. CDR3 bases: TGTGCCTGGAGCCGTGGAAGTGACAGGGGCGACCAGCCCCAGCATTTT. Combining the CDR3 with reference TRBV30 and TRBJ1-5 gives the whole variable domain SQTIHQWPATLVQPVGSPLSLECTVEGTSNPNLYWYRQAAGRGLQLLFYSVGIGQISSEVPQNLSASRPQDRQFILSSKKLLLSDSGFYLCAWSRGSDRGDQPQHFGDGTRLSIL.

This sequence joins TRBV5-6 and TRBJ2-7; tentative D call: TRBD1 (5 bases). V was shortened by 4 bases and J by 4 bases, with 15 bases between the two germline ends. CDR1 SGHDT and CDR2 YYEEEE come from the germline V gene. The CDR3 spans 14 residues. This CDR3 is CASSTSYRWYEQYF. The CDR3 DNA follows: TGTGCCAGCAGCACCTCCTACAGGTGGTACGAGCAGTACTTC.

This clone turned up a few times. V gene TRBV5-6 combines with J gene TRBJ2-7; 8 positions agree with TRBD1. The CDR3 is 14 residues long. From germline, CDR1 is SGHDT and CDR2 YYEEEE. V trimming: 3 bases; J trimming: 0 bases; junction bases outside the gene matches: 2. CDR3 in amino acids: CASSSGQGSYEQYF. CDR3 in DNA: TGTGCCAGCAGCTCCGGACAGGGCTCCTACGAGCAGTACTTC.